What follows are 2 T cell receptor beta chains derived from one specimen sequenced in a study of shared clonotypes between healthy human individuals. Assay: immunoSEQ multiplex PCR; the TCRdb copy retains only in-frame clones and omits some. The table includes about 1 million clones, more than 75% detected once. Material for sequencing was memory CD4+ T cells from PBMCs. Subset in this sample: CD45RA-negative fraction. The receptors here all came from a man aged 18 to 29 in good health. Some clones in this sample may be carry-over from other donors' samples.

The chain carries TRBV30 and TRBJ2-5, with D unclear. V shed 1 base and J shed 2 bases, with 8 bases lying between them. Germline V gene data show CDR1 as GTSNPN and CDR2 as SVGIG (reference sequence). This CDR3 is built from 13 residues. This chain's CDR3 is CAWSARRQETQYF. The CDR3 nucleotides are TGTGCCTGGAGTGCTAGGCGGCAAGAGACCCAGTACTTC.

The chain carries TRBV10-3 and TRBJ2-5, with 7 bases matching TRBD2. Gene TRBJ2-7 matches the end of the DNA better, so the J call may be wrong. Germline V lookup: CDR1 ENHRY, CDR2 SYGVKD. The CDR3 runs 14 residues. DNA for the CDR3: TGTGCCATCAGGGGGACTATGCTCGGCTACGAGCAGTACTTC. This encodes CAIRGTMLGYEQYF.